What follows are 26 T cell receptor beta chains derived from one specimen sequenced in a study of T-cell reconstitution after alpha-beta-depleted transplantation in children. TCRbeta library preparation incorporated unique molecular identifiers. TCRdb re-called the PCR reads through MiXCR, storing one row per CDR3 protein. This table has about 540,000 distinct CDR3 sequences, approximately 20% appearing once. The source was PBMCs from the stem cell graft donor, collected from the stem cell graft. These receptors came from a human donor who donated a stem cell graft to a child with acute lymphoblastic leukemia.

This clonotype came up many times. The rearrangement uses TRBV6-1 and TRBJ2-1; the match to TRBD2 covers 14 bases. The CDR3 is 15 amino acids. Trimming removed 6 bases from V and 6 bases from J; junction bases left unmatched: 4. Germline values: CDR1 MNHNS, CDR2 SASEGT. CDR3 protein: CASSRGLAGGNEQFF. The CDR3, as DNA: TGTGCCAGCAGCCGCGGACTAGCGGGAGGCAATGAGCAGTTCTTC.

This clonotype was observed a handful of times. CDR3 coding DNA: TGTGCCAGCAGTCCGGACAGGGAGTTGGGGACCCAGTACTTC. Translating gives CASSPDRELGTQYF. The chain uses TRBV12-3 or TRBV12-4 and TRBJ2-5; 8 positions agree with TRBD1. This CDR3 is 14 amino acids long. V shed 5 bases and J 7 bases; nucleotides not matched to a gene: 9.

The chain couples TRBV5-1 to TRBJ2-7; D tentatively reads TRBD1 or TRBD2 (5 bases each). Germline V lookup: CDR1 SGHRS, CDR2 YFSETQ. V lost 7 bases to trimming and J lost 2 bases, with 13 bases between them. The CDR3 loop spans 13 amino acids. CDR3 protein: CASGFRDAYEQYF. CDR3 coding DNA: TGCGCCAGCGGATTCAGGGACGCCTACGAGCAGTACTTC. Based on the CDR3 plus reference TRBV5-1 and TRBJ2-7, the full variable domain is KAGVTQTPRYLIKTRGQQVTLSCSPISGHRSVSWYQQTPGQGLQFLFEYFSETQRNKGNFPGRFSGRQFSNSRSEMNVSTLELGDSALYLCASGFRDAYEQYFGPGTRLTVT.

This chain connects TRBV12-3 or TRBV12-4 to TRBJ2-2, with D maybe TRBD2 (6 bases). Trimming removed 6 bases from V and 4 bases from J, with 18 bases in between. The CDR3 spans 16 residues. The CDR3 coding sequence is TGTGCCAGCAGCACGCTGGTTAGCGGCCTCACCGGGGAGCTGTTTTTT. Amino acid sequence: CASSTLVSGLTGELFF.

Ten or more counts support this clonotype. The V call is TRBV5-6, the J call TRBJ2-7; the D is unclear. V was cut by 0 bases and J by 1 base, with 8 bases left in between. The CDR3 has 14 residues. CDR1 is SGHDT and CDR2 is YYEEEE in the germline V gene. The CDR3 is CASSLGTASYEQYF. CDR3 DNA: TGTGCCAGCAGCTTGGGGACCGCGTCCTACGAGCAGTACTTC. Supplemented by reference TRBV5-6 and TRBJ2-7, the full variable domain reads DAGVTQSPTHLIKTRGQQVTLRCSPKSGHDTVSWYQQALGQGPQFIFQYYEEEERQRGNFPDRFSGHQFPNYSSELNVNALLLGDSALYLCASSLGTASYEQYFGPGTRLTVT.

This clonotype has a handful of counts. The gene calls are TRBV10-1 and TRBJ2-7; perhaps TRBD2 as D (5 bases). The ends were cut back, 2 bases at V and 5 bases at J, with 13 bases in the middle. CDR3 length: 14 residues. Germline CDR1 and CDR2: WNHNN and SYGVQD (reference sequence). DNA of the CDR3: TGCGCCAGCAGTGAGAAAAGATCGGGAAACGAGCAGTACTTC. It specifies CASSEKRSGNEQYF.

The chain links TRBV2 to TRBJ1-1; D possibly corresponds to TRBD1 (6 bases). The germline V and J ends were trimmed by 8 bases and 4 bases, with 8 bases remaining between them. The CDR3 totals 11 residues. CDR1 is SNHLY and CDR2 is FYNNEI in the germline V gene. The CDR3 loop reads CASQGTTEAFF. The DNA for the CDR3 is TGTGCCAGCCAGGGGACCACTGAAGCTTTCTTT.

This clonotype appeared a few times. The V call is TRBV5-5, the J call TRBJ2-7; tentative D call: TRBD2 (5 bases). Germline values: CDR1 SGHKS, CDR2 YYEKEE (reference sequence). CDR3 size: 15 residues. Trimming shortened V by 3 bases and J by 0 bases, and 13 bases separated the two germline ends. CDR3 DNA: TGTGCCAGCAGCTATGCCCACGGGGTCTCCTACGAGCAGTACTTC. Protein product: CASSYAHGVSYEQYF.

At least ten counts were recorded for this clonotype. The gene calls are TRBV5-1 and TRBJ1-2; TRBD1 matches at 11 bases. The V and J ends lost 4 bases and 4 bases, in that order; junction bases with no gene match: 3. CDR1 SGHRS and CDR2 YFSETQ come from the germline V gene. The CDR3 is made up of 14 amino acids. In DNA, the CDR3 is TGCGCCAGCAGCGCGGGACAGGGGGTCTATGGCTACACCTTC. This sequence encodes CASSAGQGVYGYTF.

This clonotype was seen a single time. The chain links TRBV4-2 to TRBJ1-5; D gene unclear. The ends were cut back, 3 bases at V and 6 bases at J, with 15 bases in the middle. The CDR3 runs 15 residues. Germline values: CDR1 LGHNA, CDR2 YNFKEQ. The CDR3 DNA reads TGTGCCAGCAGCCAGGGAGTAGGGAACAGTCAGCCCCAGCATTTT. It translates to CASSQGVGNSQPQHF.

V usage is TRBV5-1 and J usage is TRBJ2-1; TRBD1 agrees at 9 bases. The junction had 7 bases not matched to a gene; V was cut back by 4 bases and J by 5 bases. The CDR3 consists of 15 residues. Germline CDR1 reads SGHRS; CDR2 reads YFSETQ. CDR3 in DNA: TGCGCCAGCAGCGGAACAGGGGGCCCCAACAATGAGCAGTTCTTC. It encodes CASSGTGGPNNEQFF.

This clonotype was counted at least ten times. The chain couples TRBV9 to TRBJ2-1; the D is unclear. The CDR3 covers 14 residues. Germline lookup yields CDR1 SGDLS and CDR2 YYNGEE. V lost 4 bases and J lost 1, with 9 bases in between. The CDR3 protein is CASSSGSSYNEQFF. Written as DNA, the CDR3 is TGTGCCAGCAGCTCCGGATCGTCCTACAATGAGCAGTTCTTC.

This clonotype was recorded a few times. The chain uses TRBV19 and TRBJ2-1; D call uncertain. Germline V gene data show CDR1 as LNHDA and CDR2 as SQIVND (reference sequence). Trimming took off 7 bases at V and 0 bases at J, with 10 bases between the two ends. The CDR3 is 14 amino acids. CDR3 coding DNA: TGTGCCAGTAATCACGGAAGCTCCTACAATGAGCAGTTCTTC. Translated, it gives CASNHGSSYNEQFF.

The chain employs TRBV7-8 and TRBJ2-7; D possibly corresponds to TRBD2 (6 bases). Trimming left V 2 bases short and J 3 bases short, with 17 bases between. Germline V lookup: CDR1 SGHVS, CDR2 FQNEAQ. This CDR3 contains 16 residues. The CDR3 reads CASSLLGGSGVYEQYF. CDR3 DNA: TGTGCCAGCAGCTTACTTGGGGGTAGCGGTGTCTACGAGCAGTACTTC.

The chain recombines TRBV6-1 with TRBJ1-3; D is unclear. The CDR3 runs 17 residues. The V gene's germline CDR1 is MNHNS and CDR2 SASEGT. Trimming stripped 1 base from V and 0 bases from J, with 13 bases between. CDR3 residues: CASSEVLSFDSGNTIYF. As DNA, the CDR3 is TGTGCCAGCAGTGAAGTGTTGTCCTTTGACTCTGGAAACACCATATATTTT.

This clonotype was counted only a few times. The V gene is TRBV7-2, the J gene TRBJ2-1, with D perhaps TRBD1 (5 bases). Looked up from germline, CDR1 is SGHTA and CDR2 is FQGNSA. This CDR3 contains 15 residues. V lost 2 bases, J lost 8 bases, and 16 bases lay in between. The CDR3: CASSLRWQGNDEQFF. The CDR3 DNA sequence: TGTGCCAGCAGCTTACGGTGGCAGGGTAACGATGAGCAGTTCTTC. Filled out from reference TRBV7-2 and TRBJ2-1, the complete variable domain reads GAGVSQSPSNKVTEKGKDVELRCDPISGHTALYWYRQSLGQGLEFLIYFQGNSAPDKSGLPSDRFSAERTGGSVSTLTIQRTQQEDSAVYLCASSLRWQGNDEQFFGPGTRLTVL.

This clonotype has a count of ten or more. This chain joins TRBV27 and TRBJ2-7, with 7 nucleotides matching TRBD2. V gave up 2 bases and J gave up 4 bases; unmatched junction bases: 11. This CDR3 has 16 amino acids. Looked up from germline, CDR1 is MNHEY and CDR2 is SMNVEV (reference sequence). In nucleotides, the CDR3 is TGTGCCAGCAGTTTAGCCCAAGGCGGGGGAATTTACGAGCAGTACTTC. Protein: CASSLAQGGGIYEQYF.

The V and J genes are TRBV4-2 and TRBJ1-1; D perhaps matches TRBD1 (6 bases). Germline CDR1 is LGHNA and CDR2 is YNFKEQ. The CDR3 extends over 13 amino acids. V lost 0 bases and J lost 10, with 12 bases in between. The CDR3 region is CASSQDERGRAFF. CDR3 DNA sequence: TGTGCCAGCAGCCAAGATGAGAGGGGGAGAGCTTTCTTT.

Ten or more counts support this clonotype. The rearrangement links TRBV5-1 to TRBJ1-1; D might be TRBD1 (5 bases). The CDR3 sequence is 15 residues long. The ends were cut back, 4 bases at V and 0 bases at J, with 13 bases in the middle. Germline values: CDR1 SGHRS, CDR2 YFSETQ. CDR3 nucleotides: TGCGCCAGCAGCGTGAATGCAGGGCTGAACACTGAAGCTTTCTTT. It specifies CASSVNAGLNTEAFF.

As for this clonotype: A read error may produce the germline difference seen at one junction end. The chain uses TRBV5-1 and TRBJ2-3; D is unclear. Germline V gives CDR1 SGHRS, CDR2 YFSETQ. The CDR3 has 13 residues. In DNA form, the CDR3 reads TGCGTCAGCACCCTCTGGAGCACAGATACGCAGTATTTT. Its protein product is CVSTLWSTDTQYF.

The rearrangement joins TRBV7-3 to TRBJ2-6, with D perhaps matching TRBD1 (7 bases). Trimming removed 2 bases at V and 10 bases at J, with 12 bases between. Germline V gives CDR1 SGHTA, CDR2 FQGTGA. This CDR3 contains 14 residues. This CDR3 is CASSLLAGGNVLTF. The CDR3, as DNA: TGTGCCAGCAGCTTACTGGCAGGGGGGAACGTCCTGACTTTC.

This chain connects TRBV21-1 to TRBJ1-4; the D call of TRBD1 is as the table states it, not checked on the DNA. TRBV21-1 is termed a pseudogene. The CDR3 totals 15 residues. CDR3 region: CASSRTGYENEKLFF. The CDR3, as DNA: TGTGCCAGCAGCAGAACAGGGTACGAAAATGAAAAACTGTTTTTT.

The genes are TRBV5-1 and TRBJ2-2, with 9 bases that match TRBD1. J lost 4 bases, V lost 6 bases, and 4 bases had no gene match. This CDR3 is built from 14 residues. The germline V gene encodes CDR1 SGHRS and CDR2 YFSETQ. The CDR3 loop is CASKGTGSTGELFF. The CDR3 DNA reads TGCGCCAGCAAGGGGACAGGGAGCACCGGGGAGCTGTTTTTT. The full variable domain, completed using reference TRBV5-1 and TRBJ2-2, is KAGVTQTPRYLIKTRGQQVTLSCSPISGHRSVSWYQQTPGQGLQFLFEYFSETQRNKGNFPGRFSGRQFSNSRSEMNVSTLELGDSALYLCASKGTGSTGELFFGEGSRLTVL.

About this clonotype: A much larger clone is a single base away; this may be a read error. The chain is built from TRBV3-1 and TRBJ1-1; D unclear. Trimming took off 4 bases at V and 3 bases at J, with 24 bases between the two ends. The CDR3 covers 18 residues. Looked up from germline, CDR1 is LGHDT and CDR2 is YNNKEL (reference sequence). CDR3 bases: TGTGCCAGCAGCCTCCTGCAAAGGAGGGATTGGGTGGACACTGAAGCTTTCTTT. This codes for CASSLLQRRDWVDTEAFF. Supplemented by reference TRBV3-1 and TRBJ1-1, the full variable domain reads DTAVSQTPKYLVTQMGNDKSIKCEQNLGHDTMYWYKQDSKKFLKIMFSYNNKELIINETVPNRFSPKSPDKAHLNLHINSLELGDSAVYFCASSLLQRRDWVDTEAFFGQGTRLTVV.

Remarks on this clonotype: One end of the junction fails to match germline, which may point to a read error. The chain carries TRBV15 and TRBJ2-3; TRBD1 or TRBD2 may be the D gene (6 bases each). This CDR3 contains 17 residues. Germline V gene sequence: CDR1 LNHNV, CDR2 YYDKDF (reference sequence). The CDR3: CATSRLGTQSPGDPQYF. The CDR3 DNA follows: TGTGCCACCAGCAGACTGGGGACACAATCGCCGGGAGATCCGCAGTATTTT.

This clonotype appeared a few times. The CDR3 here is CASSVDYTDTQYF. CDR3 DNA: TGTGCCAGCAGTGTCGACTACACAGATACGCAGTATTTT. The genes are TRBV2 and TRBJ2-3; D is perhaps TRBD2 (5 bases). This CDR3 has 13 amino acids. Per the germline V gene, CDR1 is SNHLY and CDR2 is FYNNEI. Trimming removed 4 bases from V and 2 bases from J, with 7 bases in between.